A selection of T cell receptor beta chains follows, all from one sample in a study of identical twins. TCRdb passed the 5' RACE reads through MiXCR, listing each CDR3 protein once. Of 500,000 to 550,000 distinct CDR3 sequences in the sample, less than 25% were seen once. These same data were also listed under a study on T cells expressing NK-cell markers.

The material sequenced was CD4+ T cells sorted from blood. These receptors came from a woman aged 18-35 years in good health. The conserved cysteine and the conserved F or W are not part of the CDR3 here. Fields, in order: V gene, CDR3 protein.

v_gene: TRBV6-1
CDR3aa: ASSAGAGGGYT

v_gene: TRBV20-1
CDR3aa: SASQDLNTEAF

v_gene: TRBV5-1
CDR3aa: ASSFRGTGRAVTQY

v_gene: TRBV20-1
CDR3aa: SARVGGSDTEAF

v_gene: TRBV4-3
CDR3aa: ASSQEATSGQPLTDTQY

v_gene: TRBV29-1
CDR3aa: SVQMIVNTEAF

v_gene: TRBV7-9
CDR3aa: ASSTESLAGPRSEQF

v_gene: TRBV29-1
CDR3aa: SATGGPLGYT

v_gene: TRBV5-6
CDR3aa: ASSFGVIPSGNTIY

v_gene: TRBV7-2
CDR3aa: ASSRDGVGYEQY

v_gene: TRBV4-3
CDR3aa: ASSQVTGNNEQF

v_gene: TRBV20-1
CDR3aa: SAYKSGVTQY

v_gene: TRBV10-3
CDR3aa: AISENDEQY

v_gene: TRBV27
CDR3aa: ASSQRGAYTDTQY

v_gene: TRBV10-1
CDR3aa: ASSDRLAGGTDTQY

v_gene: TRBV6-5
CDR3aa: ASSYRVAAMYEQY